This T cell receptor beta chain was recovered during a study of T cell clonality in common variable immunodeficiency. The study's findings and limits: Reportedly, TCR beta sequences from common variable immunodeficiency showed fewer deletions and N-nucleotide insertions. Fewer TCRbeta clones were shared among CVID subjects than controls.

Sequenced by immunoSEQ multiplex PCR; TCRdb stores in-frame clones only, minus some. There are about 35,000 clones in the sample, none observed a single time. Per the germline V gene, CDR1 is MGHRA and CDR2 is YSYEKL. The CDR3 spans 15 residues. J lost 2 bases, V lost 4 bases, and 6 bases had no gene match. This clone was counted at least ten times. Its antigen is not known. The read comes to an end 3 residues before the CDR3 does, leaving the germline J gene to fill in the end. Specimen: peripheral blood mononuclear cells. J is TRBJ2-7 and V is TRBV4-1, with 9 bases identical to TRBD2. The sequence came from a person aged 18-70 years in good health. The CDR3 loop reads CASSPRASGTYEQYF. Partial CDR3 DNA: TGCGCCAGCAGCCCTAGGGCTAGCGGGACCTACGAG.